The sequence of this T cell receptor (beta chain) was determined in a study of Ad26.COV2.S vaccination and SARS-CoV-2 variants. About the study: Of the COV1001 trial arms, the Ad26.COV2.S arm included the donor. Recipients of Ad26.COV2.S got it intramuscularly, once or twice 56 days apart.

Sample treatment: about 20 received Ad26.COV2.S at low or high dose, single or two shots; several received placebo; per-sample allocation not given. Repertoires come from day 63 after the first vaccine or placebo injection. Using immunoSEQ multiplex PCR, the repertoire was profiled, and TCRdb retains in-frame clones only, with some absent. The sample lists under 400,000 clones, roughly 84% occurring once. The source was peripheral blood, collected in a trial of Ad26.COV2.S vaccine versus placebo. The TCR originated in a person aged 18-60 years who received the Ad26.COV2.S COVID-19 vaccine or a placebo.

CDR3 loop: CASSFGTDTYEQYF. CDR3 nucleotides: TGTGCCAGCAGTTTTGGGACGGATACCTACGAGCAGTACTTC. This rearrangement joins TRBV27 to TRBJ2-7, with D tentatively TRBD1 or TRBD2 (5 bases each). Germline CDR1 MNHEY, CDR2 SMNVEV (reference sequence). CDR3 size: 14 residues. The V gene lost 3 bases and the J gene lost 2 bases, with 11 bases spanning the gap.